This record concerns one T cell receptor beta chain sequence. The CDR3 contains 20 residues. V was trimmed by 6 bases and J by 2 bases, leaving 32 bases between them. CDR1 is SGHDT and CDR2 is YYEEEE in the germline V gene. What was amplified from RNA transcripts were TCR beta CDR3 regions. Carried out on the TCR CDR3, a first-round RT-PCR used the HTBI primer set. TCRdb fed the multiplex PCR reads into MiXCR, producing one record per CDR3 protein. The sample has 550,000 to 600,000 distinct CDR3 sequences, about 14% seen once. This sample is drawn from a study of T cells in Graves' hyperthyroidism and ophthalmopathy.

This rearrangement joins TRBV5-6 to TRBJ2-5; D is ambiguous. The sample consisted of blood. The sequence was collected from a woman younger than 30 with Graves' ophthalmopathy. The CDR3, as DNA: TGTGCCAGCATCGACCATCGAAAATGGGCCTTCCCCCACACGCAAGAGACCCAGTACTTC. This gives the protein CASIDHRKWAFPHTQETQYF.